Reported below is one T cell receptor beta chain. The sample comes from a study of blood T cells in healthy people across ages. For the second PCR, which ran for roughly 6 to 12 cycles, a sample-barcoded 5' primer and a J-beta primer mix were used. A tag from a template-switch adaptor with 12 random nucleotides marked each cDNA molecule. Per sample, CDR3-containing paired-end reads numbered at least 2.5 million. TCRdb itself ran the 5' RACE reads through MiXCR, one entry per CDR3 protein. The profile covers around 280,000 distinct CDR3 sequences, with roughly a quarter appearing a single time and 29% taken by the ten largest. Germline V gene data show CDR1 as SQVTM and CDR2 as ANQGSEA. V was pared by 7 bases and J by 4 bases, with 16 bases between. This CDR3 comprises 14 residues. PBMCs, at least 7 million per sample, were isolated.

The sample consisted of blood. The chain links TRBV29-1 to TRBJ2-2; maybe TRBD1 (6 bases). This TCR was sampled from a woman in her sixties or seventies in good health. The CDR3 is CSARGPLVTGELFF. CDR3 DNA sequence: TGCAGCGCCAGGGGCCCACTAGTCACCGGGGAGCTGTTTTTT.